The T cell receptor beta chain under discussion was sequenced for a study of blood T cell repertoires in COVID-19. Overall study: COVID-19 samples, acute and convalescent, were from the United States, Italy and Spain.

Using immunoSEQ multiplex PCR, the repertoire was profiled, and TCRdb retains in-frame clones only, with some absent. The data contain some 200,000 clones, 70% to 90% of them singletons. The germline V gene has CDR1 SGHRS and CDR2 YFSETQ. V lost 2 bases, J lost 0 bases, and 2 bases stayed unmatched. CDR3 length: 15 residues. Sequenced sample: peripheral blood. The receptor was derived from a human donor in a cohort sampled during active COVID-19. The chain recombines TRBV5-1 with TRBJ2-1; 7 positions match TRBD1. This CDR3 is CASSFYRGSYNEQFF. The DNA of the CDR3 is TGCGCCAGCAGCTTTTACAGGGGCTCCTACAATGAGCAGTTCTTC. The full variable domain, with the rest looked up from reference TRBV5-1 and TRBJ2-1, is KAGVTQTPRYLIKTRGQQVTLSCSPISGHRSVSWYQQTPGQGLQFLFEYFSETQRNKGNFPGRFSGRQFSNSRSEMNVSTLELGDSALYLCASSFYRGSYNEQFFGPGTRLTVL.